This TCR beta chain was identified in a study of molecular identifiers for immune sequencing clone quantification. TCRdb analysed the PCR reads with MiXCR anew, one entry per CDR3 protein. The sample has some 650,000 distinct CDR3 sequences, 15% to 20% seen once; the top ten hold 0.85%. This clonotype has just a few counts. V gave up 3 bases and J gave up 7 bases, with 13 bases separating them. The V gene's germline CDR1 is SGHDN and CDR2 FVKESK. CDR3 size: 14 residues. This TCR was recovered from a human donor in good health. Some libraries in this study had Jurkat cell RNA spiked in. Sample: naive CD8+ T cells from blood, with Jurkat cell RNA spiked in. Subset denoted: FACS-sorted CD8+CD4-CCR7+CD45RA+ naive T cells. J is TRBJ1-5 and V is TRBV14; D not certain. CDR3 protein: CASSQGGFGQPQHF. The CDR3 DNA reads as TGTGCCAGCAGCCAGGGAGGGTTTGGACAGCCCCAGCATTTT.